This TCR beta chain originates from a study of OX40 agonist ivuxolimab in advanced cancers. Clones were read by immunoSEQ multiplex PCR, and TCRdb kept only the in-frame ones, dropping some. The sample records around 66,000 clones, roughly 87% being singletons. Peripheral blood came from all dose cohorts at three timepoints. The clonotype was recovered from an adult with an advanced solid tumor such as melanoma, head and neck, liver or kidney cancer. Sequencing was performed on CD4+ or CD8+ T cells sorted from blood, taken in a trial of the OX40 agonist ivuxolimab.

CDR3 nucleotide sequence: TGTGCCAGCAGCTCAGGATACGAGCAGTACTTC. Translation gives CASSSGYEQYF. V gene TRBV14 combines with J gene TRBJ2-7; D gene unclear. Deletions cut 5 bases from V and 4 bases from J, with 6 bases between. In germline, CDR1 is SGHDN, CDR2 FVKESK. The CDR3 totals 11 residues.